This T cell receptor beta chain came from a study of cytomegalovirus exposure and HLA in healthy donors. The PCR ran on 60 Vbeta and 13 Jbeta primers. Assay used: immunoSEQ multiplex PCR; TCRdb lists only in-frame clones, some missing. This table has 170,000 or so clones, 78% appearing once. The CDR3 contains 17 residues. With 1 base clipped from V and 1 base from J, the junction kept 10 bases outside the gene matches. Germline-derived CDR1 and CDR2 are LGHNA and YNFKEQ. The sequence was collected from a woman aged 50 to 65 in good health and CMV-seropositive. Source material: PBMCs. The chain combines TRBV4-2 with TRBJ2-7; 7 positions match TRBD2. In DNA, the CDR3 is TGTGCCAGCAGCCAAGTGTCCGGGGGGAGTAAGTCCTACGAGCAGTACTTC. It codes for CASSQVSGGSKSYEQYF.